A selection of T cell receptor beta chains follows, all from one sample in a study of OX40 agonist ivuxolimab in advanced cancers. Produced via immunoSEQ multiplex PCR; TCRdb's table is partial and in-frame only. The table includes roughly 56,000 clones, 84% detected once. Sample: CD4+ or CD8+ T cells sorted from blood, taken in a trial of the OX40 agonist ivuxolimab. Receptor source: an adult with an advanced solid tumor such as melanoma, head and neck, liver or kidney cancer. Both conserved end residues are part of each CDR3. A D gene is named only where the DNA matches it firmly. Part of the rows lack a size; the others show once, few, many or a class for expanded clones.

j_call	d_call	clone_size	v_call	cdr3_aa	cdr3_nt
TRBJ2-3	NA	once	TRBV4-1	CASSQDGAAGEGDTQYF	TGCGCCAGCAGCCAAGACGGGGCGGCAGGGGAGGGAGATACGCAGTATTTT
TRBJ2-3	NA	NA	TRBV7-8	CASSLEWSTDTQYF	TGTGCCAGCAGCTTAGAATGGAGCACAGATACGCAGTATTTT
TRBJ2-6	TRBD1	once	TRBV2	CASKARQGDGVLTF	TGTGCCAGCAAGGCGAGACAGGGGGACGGCGTCCTGACTTTC
TRBJ1-3	NA	once	TRBV29-1	CSVRDSGNTIYF	TGCAGCGTCCGAGACTCTGGAAACACCATATATTTT
TRBJ1-4	NA	NA	TRBV9	CASSVNGGRTEKLFF	TGTGCCAGCAGCGTCAACGGGGGGCGCACGGAAAAACTGTTTTTT
TRBJ1-2	TRBD1	NA	TRBV28	CASSLPGQGAKGYTF	TGTGCCAGCAGTTTACCGGGACAGGGGGCTAAGGGCTACACCTTC
TRBJ2-3	NA	NA	TRBV11-3	CASSGRITDTQYF	TGTGCCAGCAGCGGAAGAATCACAGATACGCAGTATTTT
TRBJ2-1	NA	NA	TRBV19	CASSIGRGGGNEQFF	TGTGCCAGTAGTATAGGCAGGGGGGGAGGAAATGAGCAGTTCTTC
TRBJ2-3	TRBD2	NA	TRBV6-1	CASSQLAGGTDTQYF	TGTGCCAGCAGTCAACTAGCGGGGGGAACAGATACGCAGTATTTT
TRBJ2-7	TRBD2	NA	TRBV10-2	CASATETSGLYEQYF	TGCGCCAGCGCGACTGAGACTAGCGGGTTGTACGAGCAGTACTTC
TRBJ1-3	NA	NA	TRBV11-2	CASSLNPASGNTIYF	TGTGCCAGCAGCTTAAATCCAGCTTCTGGAAACACCATATATTTT
TRBJ2-5	NA	NA	TRBV29-1	CSAGGTRQETQYF	TGCAGCGCCGGAGGGACGAGACAAGAGACCCAGTACTTC
TRBJ1-4	NA	NA	TRBV5-1	CASSLAVTNEKLFF	TGCGCCAGCAGCTTGGCGGTAACTAATGAAAAACTGTTTTTT
TRBJ2-3	TRBD2	once	TRBV6-5	CASSVAGGLDTQYF	TGTGCCAGCAGCGTTGCGGGGGGGCTTGATACGCAGTATTTT
TRBJ2-2	NA	NA	TRBV5-5	CASTRAGNTGELFF	TGTGCCAGCACCCGAGCGGGGAACACCGGGGAGCTGTTTTTT
TRBJ1-1	NA	once	TRBV11-1	CASSKNRGEYTEAFF	TGTGCCAGCAGCAAAAACCGGGGGGAATATACTGAAGCTTTCTTT
TRBJ1-1	TRBD1	NA	TRBV6-1	CASGRDRFSTEAFF	TGTGCCAGCGGCCGGGACAGATTTTCCACTGAAGCTTTCTTT
TRBJ1-2	TRBD1	few	TRBV5-6	CASSAGTGAHNYGYTF	TGTGCCAGCAGCGCCGGGACAGGGGCACATAACTATGGCTACACCTTC
TRBJ2-7	NA	NA	TRBV6-6	CASSLYKSYEQYF	TGTGCCAGCAGTTTGTACAAATCCTACGAGCAGTACTTC
TRBJ2-7	TRBD1	few	TRBV2	CASSLGTGLYEQYF	TGTGCCAGCAGTCTCGGGACAGGGCTGTACGAGCAGTACTTC
TRBJ2-5	NA	NA	TRBV5-4	CASSLGSQGKETQYF	TGTGCCAGCAGCTTAGGGAGCCAGGGTAAAGAGACCCAGTACTTC
TRBJ2-4	TRBD1	NA	TRBV4-1	CASSQPGQGANIQYF	TGCGCCAGCAGCCAACCCGGACAGGGCGCAAACATTCAGTACTTC
TRBJ1-2	NA	NA	TRBV7-3	CASSLADSPHYGYTF	TGTGCCAGCAGCTTAGCGGACAGCCCTCACTATGGCTACACCTTC
TRBJ2-7	NA	few	TRBV28	CASSYGRSYEQYF	TGTGCCAGCAGTTACGGACGGAGCTACGAGCAGTACTTC
TRBJ2-1	TRBD2	few	TRBV7-2	CASSTSLGPGGSPEFF	TGTGCCAGCAGCACCAGCCTCGGGCCGGGAGGATCGCCAGAGTTCTTC
TRBJ2-5	TRBD2	NA	TRBV5-4	CASSLERRPSGQETQYF	TGTGCCAGCAGCTTGGAACGTCGGCCTAGCGGACAAGAGACCCAGTACTTC